The 12 T cell receptor beta chains below come from one sample, sequenced in a study of blood T cell repertoires in COVID-19. TCRdb keeps only in-frame clones here, not all; method: immunoSEQ multiplex PCR. The sample lists approximately 150,000 clones; over 75% were seen once. The sequencing input was peripheral blood. The receptor set was obtained from a man between 60 and 70 years old with active or convalescent COVID-19.

The rearrangement uses TRBV4-1 and TRBJ2-5, with 9 nucleotides matching TRBD2. The CDR3 contains 15 residues. V shed 4 bases and J 5 bases; nucleotides not matched to a gene: 8. The germline V gene encodes CDR1 MGHRA and CDR2 YSYEKL. CDR3 amino acids: CASSPRGSGSETQYF. The CDR3 region has the DNA TGCGCCAGCAGCCCCCGAGGTAGCGGGAGCGAGACCCAGTACTTC.

This clone was recorded a few times. V and J are TRBV10-3 and TRBJ2-1; 11 positions match TRBD2. CDR1 is ENHRY and CDR2 is SYGVKD in the germline V gene. CDR3 size: 15 residues. With 7 bases clipped from V and 3 bases from J, the junction kept 5 bases outside the gene matches. CDR3 amino acids: CAIKVAGGLYNEQFF. CDR3 coding DNA: TGTGCCATCAAAGTAGCGGGGGGGCTCTACAATGAGCAGTTCTTC.

This clone came up once. The chain joins TRBV6-6 to TRBJ1-4; D call uncertain. The CDR3 covers 15 residues. Germline loops: CDR1 MNHNY, CDR2 SVGAGI (reference sequence). Between the trimmed V and J ends, which lost 6 bases and 1 base, there was a span of 12 bases. CDR3 amino acids: CASSLPGITNEKLFF. The CDR3 DNA sequence: TGTGCCAGCAGCCTCCCGGGGATAACTAATGAAAAACTGTTTTTT.

The chain carries TRBV21-1 and TRBJ2-5; the DNA was not used to check the table's D call, TRBD2. TRBV21-1 is annotated as a pseudogene. The CDR3 spans 16 residues. For the CDR3, the DNA is TGTGCCAGCAGCAAAGCTGAAACTAGCGGGAGTGAGACCCAGTACTTC. Residues: CASSKAETSGSETQYF.

The chain is built from TRBV5-1 and TRBJ1-4; possibly TRBD1 for D (6 bases). V was pared by 2 bases and J by 5 bases, with 16 bases between. CDR3 size: 16 residues. The germline V gene has CDR1 SGHRS and CDR2 YFSETQ. This CDR3 is CASSLRPDRKNEKLFF. The CDR3 nucleotides are TGCGCCAGCAGCTTAAGACCCGACAGGAAGAATGAAAAACTGTTTTTT. The full variable domain, its missing parts supplied by reference TRBV5-1 and TRBJ1-4, is KAGVTQTPRYLIKTRGQQVTLSCSPISGHRSVSWYQQTPGQGLQFLFEYFSETQRNKGNFPGRFSGRQFSNSRSEMNVSTLELGDSALYLCASSLRPDRKNEKLFFGSGTQLSVL.

The chain recombines TRBV24-1 with TRBJ1-1; D is unresolved. The CDR3 spans 11 residues. Germline loops: CDR1 KGHDR, CDR2 SFDVKD. V lost 9 bases and J 6 bases, leaving 10 bases between the germline ends. Written as DNA, the CDR3 is TGTGCCACCGCTAACGCGGCTGAAGCTTTCTTT. This gives the protein CATANAAEAFF.

The chain joins TRBV5-6 to TRBJ2-7; D remains ambiguous. CDR3 length: 12 residues. The ends were cut back, 5 bases at V and 1 base at J, with 7 bases in the middle. CDR1 is SGHDT, CDR2 YYEEEE, per germline. The CDR3 reads CASSSTSYEQYF. In DNA form, the CDR3 reads TGTGCCAGCAGTTCAACTTCCTACGAGCAGTACTTC.

The J gene is TRBJ2-7, the V gene TRBV3-1 (or the pseudogene TRBV3-2), with D possibly being TRBD2 (6 bases). CDR3 length: 14 amino acids. V was shortened by 0 bases and J by 7 bases, with 13 bases between the two germline ends. The germline gives CDR1 LGHDT, CDR2 YNNKEL (reference sequence). CDR3 nucleotide sequence: TGTGCCAGCAGCCAAGAGGCGGGGCTACGAGAGCAGTACTTC. It encodes CASSQEAGLREQYF.

To note about this clone: At the DNA level, this CDR3 is encoded by other sequences in the same sample as well. The gene calls are TRBV9 and TRBJ1-1; weak D call: TRBD1 (5 bases). Germline V gives CDR1 SGDLS, CDR2 YYNGEE. V shed 4 bases and J shed 1 base, with 14 bases lying between them. This CDR3 is 15 amino acids long. The CDR3 DNA follows: TGTGCCAGCAGCCCAGGTGGGGCTTGGAACACTGAAGCTTTCTTT. It codes for CASSPGGAWNTEAFF.

The rearrangement joins TRBV27 to TRBJ2-3; 11 bases line up with TRBD1. Trimming took 7 bases from V and 8 from J; bases not matched to a gene: 8. This CDR3 comprises 14 residues. Germline lookup yields CDR1 MNHEY and CDR2 SMNVEV (reference sequence). As DNA, the CDR3 is TGTGCCAGCACTCCGGACAGGGGGCGCGGTACGCAGTATTTT. Its translation: CASTPDRGRGTQYF.

In its sample, this clone was seen once. The V gene is TRBV6-5, the J gene TRBJ2-2; a possible D gene is TRBD1 (6 bases). CDR1 is MNHEY and CDR2 is SVGAGI in the germline V gene. CDR3 length: 14 amino acids. V lost 6 bases and J lost 6, with 14 bases in between. Written as DNA, the CDR3 is TGTGCCAGCAGGGGGGCCAGGGTCCCCGGGGAGCTGTTTTTT. This gives the protein CASRGARVPGELFF.

This chain connects TRBV7-8 to TRBJ2-7, with 7 bases identical to TRBD1. J gave up 6 bases and V 5 bases, and 13 bases lay outside the gene matches. The germline V gene encodes CDR1 SGHVS and CDR2 FQNEAQ. The CDR3 totals 15 residues. CDR3 bases: TGTGCCAGCAGCGAGGAGCGGACAGGCCATCCCGAGCAGTACTTC. Protein product: CASSEERTGHPEQYF.